This T cell receptor beta chain was documented in a study of blood T cell repertoires in COVID-19. CDR3 size: 15 residues. With V trimmed by 8 bases and J by 3 bases, 9 bases remained unmatched. From germline, CDR1 is LNHDA and CDR2 SQIVND (reference sequence). The repertoire was sequenced with immunoSEQ multiplex PCR; TCRdb's copy has only in-frame clones and lacks some. This sample has 200,000 to 250,000 clones, with approximately 90% found just once. Sequencing was performed on PBMCs or T cells enriched from blood (not recorded which). The rearrangement joins TRBV19 to TRBJ2-3; 9 bases line up with TRBD2. The source of this sequence is a young woman in a cohort exposed to, infected with or recovered from COVID-19 (not recorded which). CDR3 in DNA: TGTGCCAGTGGATTAGCGGGGGACCCTACAGATACGCAGTATTTT. It codes for CASGLAGDPTDTQYF.